A selection of T cell receptor beta chains follows, all from one sample in a study of T and B cells in COVID-19 patients. TCRdb passed the multiplex PCR reads through MiXCR, listing each CDR3 protein once. This table has more than 7,000 distinct CDR3 sequences, 40% appearing once. The sample was blood. The receptor source for this set is a human donor who had recovered from COVID-19. CDR3s include the opening cysteine and the closing phenylalanine or tryptophan. Fields, in order: D gene, clone size, J gene, CDR3 length, V gene, CDR3 protein, CDR3 DNA. D genes are given only for firm matches. Clone size, where shown, is once, few, many, or a class for clones that have expanded.

-	few	TRBJ2-7	13	TRBV15	CATSRVGFSEQYF	TGTGCCACCAGCAGAGTCGGGTTTTCCGAGCAGTACTTC
TRBD2	-	TRBJ2-3	14	TRBV11-3	CASSPGGRADTQYF	TGTGCCAGCAGCCCGGGGGGGCGTGCAGATACGCAGTATTTT
TRBD1	-	TRBJ2-1	16	TRBV13	CASLGAQTGEYNEQFF	TGTGCCAGCCTAGGGGCCCAGACAGGGGAATACAATGAGCAGTTCTTC
-	-	TRBJ2-1	14	TRBV15	CATSRGGAWDEQFF	TGTGCCACCAGCAGGGGGGGGGCCTGGGATGAGCAGTTCTTC
TRBD1	-	TRBJ1-1	13	TRBV29-1	CSALGQGDTEAFF	TGCAGCGCCTTGGGACAGGGGGACACTGAAGCTTTCTTT
-	-	TRBJ2-3	15	TRBV7-3	CASSPKAGSTDTQYF	TGTGCCAGCAGCCCTAAGGCGGGGAGCACAGATACGCAGTATTTT
TRBD1	medium-sized	TRBJ2-7	15	TRBV19	CASSPRTGGLYEQYF	TGTGCCAGTAGTCCTCGGACAGGGGGCCTGTACGAGCAGTACTTC
-	-	TRBJ2-6	14	TRBV27	CASSLRTGANVLTF	TGTGCCAGCAGTTTGCGGACTGGGGCCAACGTCCTGACTTTC
TRBD1	-	TRBJ2-1	15	TRBV10-3	CAISVGTGPNNEQFF	TGTGCCATCAGTGTTGGGACAGGCCCGAACAATGAGCAGTTCTTC
-	-	TRBJ2-3	14	TRBV7-9	CASRRQRDTDTQYF	TGTGCCAGCCGGCGCCAGAGGGACACAGATACGCAGTATTTT
-	-	TRBJ1-2	13	TRBV20-1	CSAPIGPGYGYTF	TGCAGTGCCCCCATAGGGCCAGGGTATGGCTACACCTTC
-	-	TRBJ2-2	17	TRBV11-1	CASSPRGRGRNIGELFF	TGTGCCAGCAGTCCCAGAGGGCGGGGGCGAAACATCGGGGAGCTGTTTTTT
TRBD2	-	TRBJ2-2	15	TRBV11-3	CASTTSGGRAGELFF	TGTGCCAGCACAACTAGCGGGGGAAGGGCCGGGGAGCTGTTTTTT
-	few	TRBJ2-2	18	TRBV7-9	CASSLAGLSPGGAGELFF	TGTGCCAGCAGCTTAGCTGGACTAAGCCCTGGAGGAGCCGGGGAGCTGTTTTTT
TRBD2	-	TRBJ2-1	16	TRBV6-2/TRBV6-3	CASSPLQRGAYNEQFF	TGTGCCAGCAGTCCCCTCCAGCGGGGGGCCTACAATGAGCAGTTCTTC
-	-	TRBJ1-3	17	TRBV6-5	CASSYLSVGSSGNTIYF	TGTGCCAGCAGTTACTTGTCAGTGGGGAGCTCTGGAAACACCATATATTTT